Presented here are 9 T cell receptor beta chains from one specimen sequenced in a study of blood T cell repertoires in COVID-19. Sequenced by immunoSEQ multiplex PCR; TCRdb stores in-frame clones only, minus some. The data hold 120,000 to 150,000 clones, with 70% to 90% observed a single time. Sequencing used peripheral blood. These receptors came from a woman of 80 years or more with acute or convalescent COVID-19.

The rearrangement uses TRBV7-9 and TRBJ1-3; no reliable D call. CDR3 size: 11 residues. The V gene lost 5 bases and the J gene lost 4 bases, with 3 bases spanning the gap. Germline V gene sequence: CDR1 SEHNR, CDR2 FQNEAQ (reference sequence). The CDR3 protein is CASSPGNTIYF. CDR3 DNA sequence: TGTGCCAGCAGCCCGGGAAACACCATATATTTT.

The gene calls are TRBV6-5 and TRBJ2-5; 11 bases match TRBD1. This CDR3 is built from 15 residues. The J segment lost 4 bases and the V segment lost 4 bases, leaving 5 bases of the junction unmatched. CDR1 and CDR2 (germline): MNHEY, SVGAGI. The CDR3 coding sequence is TGTGCCAGCAGTTTTGGGGGACAGGGGGGAGAGACCCAGTACTTC. Amino acid sequence: CASSFGGQGGETQYF.

CDR3 protein: CASSAGQNTGELFF. In nucleotides, the CDR3 is TGTGCCAGCTCCGCGGGGCAGAACACCGGGGAGCTGTTTTTT. The chain links TRBV2 to TRBJ2-2; a possible D gene is TRBD2 (6 bases). V was clipped by 8 bases and J by 1 base, with 11 bases between them. Germline assignment: CDR1 SNHLY and CDR2 FYNNEI. This CDR3 spans 14 amino acids.

This rearrangement joins TRBV21-1 to TRBJ2-1; the listed D gene, TRBD2, was not tested against the DNA. TRBV21-1 has pseudogene status. This CDR3 region has 16 residues. The CDR3 DNA follows: TGTGCCAGCAGCAGGGGGGCCGGACTAGCGGGGAATGAGCAGTTCTTC. Translation gives CASSRGAGLAGNEQFF.

The chain carries TRBV4-2 and TRBJ1-3; no clear D. The CDR3 consists of 15 residues. Germline V CDR1 and CDR2: LGHNA, YNFKEQ. V was cut by 0 bases and J by 1 base, with 7 bases left in between. The CDR3 spells CASSQDKQSGNTIYF. The CDR3 nucleotides are TGTGCCAGCAGCCAAGATAAACAGTCTGGAAACACCATATATTTT.

The table lists this clone with a few counts. V gene TRBV6-6 combines with J gene TRBJ1-2, with 11 bases matching TRBD1. CDR1 and CDR2 from the germline V gene are MNHNY and SVGAGI (reference sequence). V lost 5 bases to trimming and J lost 8 bases; unmatched junction nucleotides: 4. The CDR3 covers 13 residues. CDR3 DNA: TGTGCCAGCAGTAGGGGACAGGGGGAAGGCTACACCTTC. Protein product: CASSRGQGEGYTF.

The chain carries TRBV5-1 and TRBJ2-1; 8 bases match TRBD2. Trimming took 3 bases from V and 4 from J; bases not matched to a gene: 9. Per the germline V gene, CDR1 is SGHRS and CDR2 is YFSETQ. CDR3 length: 16 amino acids. CDR3 DNA: TGCGCCAGCAGCTGGGGAAGCGGGGGAGTATACAATGAGCAGTTCTTC. This codes for CASSWGSGGVYNEQFF.

The chain carries TRBV6-4 and TRBJ1-5; 8 nucleotides match TRBD1. CDR1 and CDR2 (germline): MRHNA, SNTAGT. V trimming: 4 bases; J trimming: 4 bases; junction bases outside the gene matches: 0. The CDR3 runs 13 residues. For the CDR3, the DNA is TGTGCCAGCAGTGGGGACAGGAATCAGCCCCAGCATTTT. It yields the protein CASSGDRNQPQHF.

V usage is TRBV7-9 and J usage is TRBJ1-4; maybe TRBD1 (5 bases). Germline V gene sequence: CDR1 SEHNR, CDR2 FQNEAQ (reference sequence). Trimming took 5 bases from V and 7 from J, leaving 14 bases between them. The CDR3 runs to 14 residues. The CDR3 coding sequence is TGTGCCAGCAGCCAGGACAATCGCATTGAAAAACTGTTTTTT. Encoded protein: CASSQDNRIEKLFF.